A single sample is the source of the 29 T cell receptor beta chains below, sequenced in a study of shared clonotypes between healthy human individuals. Libraries were prepared by immunoSEQ multiplex PCR; TCRdb keeps only in-frame clonotypes and omits some of them. The repertoire holds roughly 500,000 clones, approximately 85% seen once, with 10% to 15% in the top ten. The sequenced sample was PBMCs. The receptors stem from a woman aged 40 to 50 in good health. Some clones in this sample may be carry-over from other donors' samples.

This clone was recorded only once. The J gene is TRBJ1-1, the V gene TRBV7-9, with D tentatively TRBD1 (5 bases). The germline V gene has CDR1 SEHNR and CDR2 FQNEAQ (reference sequence). The CDR3 sequence is 15 residues long. The V end was cut by 2 bases, the J end by 5 bases, with 15 bases between. The CDR3 bases are TGTGCCAGCAGCTTAATGGCAGGGAGATTGACTGAAGCTTTCTTT. It specifies CASSLMAGRLTEAFF.

V and J are TRBV27 and TRBJ2-5; 9 bases match TRBD1. Germline lookup yields CDR1 MNHEY and CDR2 SMNVEV (reference sequence). CDR3 length equals 16 residues. J lost 2 bases, V lost 2 bases, and 6 bases had no gene match. For the CDR3, the DNA is TGTGCCAGCAGTTTAACCGGACAGGGGCCGCAAGAGACCCAGTACTTC. It yields the protein CASSLTGQGPQETQYF.

This clone was observed a few times. The chain couples TRBV12-5 to TRBJ2-1; TRBD1 matches at 9 bases. The CDR3 is 16 amino acids. Per germline, CDR1 LGHNT and CDR2 FRNRAP. Losses at the gene ends were 5 bases for V and 5 bases for J; bases not matched to a gene: 10. CDR3 in amino acids: CASGQTGGSWDNEQFF. The CDR3 region has the DNA TGTGCTAGTGGTCAGACAGGGGGTTCGTGGGACAATGAGCAGTTCTTC. Variable domain in full (rest from reference TRBV12-5 and TRBJ2-1): DARVTQTPRHKVTEMGQEVTMRCQPILGHNTVFWYRQTMMQGLELLAYFRNRAPLDDSGMPKDRFSAEMPDATLATLKIQPSEPRDSAVYFCASGQTGGSWDNEQFFGPGTRLTVL.

This chain's CDR3 is CASSIGQSYEQYF. CDR3 coding DNA: TGTGCCAGTAGTATCGGACAGAGCTACGAGCAGTACTTC. This chain joins TRBV19 and TRBJ2-7, with D possibly TRBD1 on 6 matching bases. The CDR3 runs 13 residues. Germline CDR1 is LNHDA and CDR2 is SQIVND (reference sequence). The V end lost 3 bases, the J end lost 3 bases, and 9 bases lay between the germline ends.

Points on this clone: This sample also contains other DNA sequences that code for the same CDR3. V usage is TRBV6-5 and J usage is TRBJ1-3; D call uncertain. V was trimmed by 2 bases and J by 4 bases, leaving 0 bases between them. Germline CDR1 and CDR2: MNHEY and SVGAGI. The CDR3 sequence is 11 residues long. This CDR3 reads CASSYGNTIYF. CDR3 DNA: TGTGCCAGCAGTTACGGAAACACCATATATTTT.

The CDR3 nucleotides are TGTGCCAGCAGTGTTAATGACGGCTATGGCTACACCTTC. This codes for CASSVNDGYGYTF. The chain combines TRBV28 with TRBJ1-2; D gene ambiguous. CDR3 length equals 13 residues. With 5 bases removed from V and 4 bases from J, the gap between germline ends came to 11 bases. Germline CDR1 and CDR2: MDHEN and SYDVKM.

The gene calls are TRBV11-2 and TRBJ1-1; D uncertain. The CDR3 sequence is 16 residues long. Per the germline V gene, CDR1 is SGHAT and CDR2 is FQNNGV. Trimming removed 3 bases from V and 2 bases from J, with 16 bases in between. DNA for the CDR3: TGTGCCAGCAGCTTTGGGCTTCCGGGAGCCAACACTGAAGCTTTCTTT. It encodes CASSFGLPGANTEAFF.

The chain couples TRBV10-3 to TRBJ1-1, with 7 bases aligning to TRBD1. The V segment lost 9 bases and the J segment 3 bases; nucleotides outside the gene matches: 4. This CDR3 spans 12 amino acids. Germline V gene sequence: CDR1 ENHRY, CDR2 SYGVKD. The CDR3 protein is CAIRDSYTEAFF. The CDR3 region has the DNA TGTGCCATTCGGGACAGCTACACTGAAGCTTTCTTT.

CDR3 in amino acids: CASSSMGSGDMGYGYTF. The CDR3 DNA is TGTGCCAGCAGTTCTATGGGGAGTGGGGATATGGGCTATGGCTACACCTTC. The chain is built from TRBV28 and TRBJ1-2; no reliable D call. This CDR3 spans 17 amino acids. V lost 4 bases and J 4 bases, leaving 22 bases between the germline ends. Germline values: CDR1 MDHEN, CDR2 SYDVKM.

This chain connects TRBV18 to TRBJ2-1, with 8 positions matching TRBD2. CDR3 length equals 14 residues. Germline loops: CDR1 KGHSH, CDR2 LQKENI. J lost 10 bases, V lost 4 bases, and 9 bases had no gene match. CDR3 amino acids: CASSRPGGTLEQFF. The CDR3 coding sequence is TGTGCCAGCTCACGCCCGGGAGGGACCTTAGAGCAGTTCTTC.

Comment on this clone: This same CDR3 is encoded by further DNA sequences in the sample. The chain joins TRBV5-1 to TRBJ1-1, with TRBD1 as a possible D gene (5 bases). Trimming took off 2 bases at V and 1 base at J, with 6 bases between the two ends. The germline CDR1 and CDR2 sequences are SGHRS and YFSETQ. This CDR3 region has 13 residues. CDR3 sequence reads: CASSFTGNTEAFF. In DNA, the CDR3 is TGCGCCAGCAGCTTTACAGGGAACACTGAAGCTTTCTTT.

This clone has more than one count but fewer than ten. This chain joins TRBV27 and TRBJ1-5, with unresolved D. Germline assignment: CDR1 MNHEY and CDR2 SMNVEV (reference sequence). Trimming cost V 7 bases and J 5 bases, with 3 bases left between them. CDR3 size: 10 residues. The chain's CDR3 is CASTHQPQHF. CDR3 DNA sequence: TGTGCCAGCACCCATCAGCCCCAGCATTTT.

This clone showed up just once. This chain connects TRBV7-3 to TRBJ1-1; D gene ambiguous. CDR1 SGHTA and CDR2 FQGTGA come from the germline V gene. CDR3 size: 14 residues. V lost 5 bases, J lost 1 base, and 11 bases lay in between. The CDR3, as DNA: TGTGCCAGCAGCGCAGGACCGACGAACACTGAAGCTTTCTTT. Its protein product is CASSAGPTNTEAFF.

This clone was seen ten or more times. This chain links TRBV4-1 with TRBJ1-3; D remains ambiguous. The germline V gene has CDR1 MGHRA and CDR2 YSYEKL. The CDR3 is made up of 15 amino acids. The V gene lost 0 bases and the J gene lost 2 bases, with 8 bases spanning the gap. DNA of the CDR3: TGCGCCAGCAGCCAAGACAGGCAGCCTGGAAACACCATATATTTT. Encoded protein: CASSQDRQPGNTIYF.

The J gene is TRBJ2-5, the V gene TRBV28; TRBD1 matches at 7 bases. This CDR3 contains 13 residues. J was trimmed by 5 bases and V by 6 bases; bases with no gene match: 6. Germline-derived CDR1 and CDR2 are MDHEN and SYDVKM. Written as DNA, the CDR3 is TGTGCCAGCAGCCCGGGACAGAGCGAGACCCAGTACTTC. Translated, it gives CASSPGQSETQYF.

This chain links TRBV6-1 with TRBJ1-2, with no clear D. The CDR3 runs to 10 residues. Germline CDR1 and CDR2: MNHNS and SASEGT. V lost 5 bases, J lost 5 bases, and 3 bases lay in between. Written as DNA, the CDR3 is TGTGCCAGCAGTACATATGGCTACACCTTC. Amino acids: CASSTYGYTF.

The chain uses TRBV29-1 and TRBJ1-2, with 11 bases lining up with TRBD1. Germline lookup yields CDR1 SQVTM and CDR2 ANQGSEA. Trimming took 1 base from V and 5 from J; bases not matched to a gene: 6. The CDR3 consists of 15 residues. CDR3 sequence (DNA): TGCAGCGTTGAAGGAGGACAGGGGGCTCGTTATGGCTACACCTTC. It translates to CSVEGGQGARYGYTF.

This clone was found once. V is TRBV9 and J is TRBJ1-2, with D possibly TRBD1 on 5 matching bases. This CDR3 is 14 amino acids long. Trimming took 6 bases from V and 3 from J, leaving 15 bases between them. The germline V gene encodes CDR1 SGDLS and CDR2 YYNGEE. The CDR3 DNA is TGTGCCAGCACCCCGCTCCAGGGCGACTATGGCTACACCTTC. Encoded protein: CASTPLQGDYGYTF.

This chain links TRBV7-2 with TRBJ2-3; 9 nucleotides match TRBD1. V lost 5 bases to trimming and J lost 1 base; unmatched junction nucleotides: 7. This CDR3 is 16 amino acids long. CDR1 and CDR2 (germline): SGHTA, FQGNSA. CDR3 sequence reads: CASSRGTGTRTDTQYF. In nucleotides, the CDR3 is TGTGCCAGCAGCAGGGGGACAGGGACCCGCACAGATACGCAGTATTTT.

This chain connects TRBV7-8 to TRBJ2-1, with TRBD2 matching 12 bases. J gave up 5 bases and V 2 bases, and 4 bases lay outside the gene matches. Germline V CDR1 and CDR2: SGHVS, FQNEAQ. The CDR3 has 16 amino acids. CDR3 protein: CASSLRRLAGDNEQFF. CDR3 DNA: TGTGCCAGCAGCTTACGTAGACTAGCGGGGGACAATGAGCAGTTCTTC.

The gene calls are TRBV28 and TRBJ2-1, with a tentative D call TRBD2 (6 bases). Trimming shortened V by 1 base and J by 15 bases, and 22 bases separated the two germline ends. The CDR3 covers 15 residues. Germline V gene sequence: CDR1 MDHEN, CDR2 SYDVKM. CDR3 DNA sequence: TGTGCCAGCAGTTTATCAGGTCCTGGCGGGGCTCTAGGGTTCTTC. It translates to CASSLSGPGGALGFF.

The chain is built from TRBV15 and TRBJ1-2; D ambiguous. The V end was cut by 3 bases, the J end by 5 bases, with 10 bases between. The CDR3 is 13 residues long. In germline, CDR1 is LNHNV, CDR2 YYDKDF (reference sequence). CDR3: CATSSSQPYGYTF. CDR3 nucleotides: TGTGCCACCAGCAGTTCCCAGCCGTATGGCTACACCTTC. The variable domain in full, completed from reference TRBV15 and TRBJ1-2, reads DAMVIQNPRYQVTQFGKPVTLSCSQTLNHNVMYWYQQKSSQAPKLLFHYYDKDFNNEADTPDNFQSRRPNTSFCFLDIRSPGLGDTAMYLCATSSSQPYGYTFGSGTRLTVV.

The chain carries TRBV9 and TRBJ2-5; D gene unclear. The CDR3 spans 17 residues. V lost 0 bases and J lost 2, with 17 bases in between. The germline V gene encodes CDR1 SGDLS and CDR2 YYNGEE. This chain's CDR3 is CASSVVSADTTQETQYF. CDR3 DNA sequence: TGTGCCAGCAGCGTAGTTTCGGCAGACACAACACAAGAGACCCAGTACTTC.

The chain links TRBV27 to TRBJ2-1; TRBD1 agrees at 8 bases. Germline V gene lookup returns CDR1 MNHEY and CDR2 SMNVEV (reference sequence). There are 19 residues in the CDR3. With 2 bases clipped from V and 8 bases from J, the junction kept 20 bases outside the gene matches. CDR3 amino acids: CASSLTHPQGVAVNDEQFF. The CDR3 DNA reads TGTGCCAGCAGTTTAACCCACCCACAGGGGGTGGCGGTGAACGATGAGCAGTTCTTC.

V is TRBV11-3 and J is TRBJ2-7; possibly TRBD1 for D (10 bases). Germline loops: CDR1 SGHNT, CDR2 YENEEA. This CDR3 has 19 amino acids. The V end lost 0 bases, the J end lost 2 bases, and 23 bases lay between the germline ends. CDR3 sequence (DNA): TGTGCCAGCAGCTTAGAAGGGACAGGGGAGACTAGCGGACCCTACGAGCAGTACTTC. Residues: CASSLEGTGETSGPYEQYF.

The V call is TRBV28, the J call TRBJ1-4; 8 nucleotides match TRBD1. The CDR3 has 13 amino acids. Germline V CDR1 and CDR2: MDHEN, SYDVKM. V shed 6 bases and J 8 bases; nucleotides not matched to a gene: 5. This CDR3 reads CASRDRAGEKLFF. The CDR3 DNA sequence: TGTGCCAGCAGGGACAGGGCCGGAGAAAAACTGTTTTTT.

The chain uses TRBV6-1 and TRBJ1-5; D perhaps matches TRBD1 (6 bases). This CDR3 contains 15 residues. V was trimmed by 0 bases and J by 3 bases, leaving 9 bases between them. Per the germline V gene, CDR1 is MNHNS and CDR2 is SASEGT. CDR3 DNA: TGTGCCAGCAGTGAAGCGACAGGATTCAATCAGCCCCAGCATTTT. Translating it yields CASSEATGFNQPQHF.

The chain couples TRBV30 to TRBJ1-3; weak D call: TRBD1 (6 bases). Trimming shortened V by 3 bases and J by 3 bases, and 12 bases separated the two germline ends. The V gene's germline CDR1 is GTSNPN and CDR2 SVGIG (reference sequence). CDR3 length equals 14 residues. The CDR3 loop reads CAWRKAGVGNTIYF. As DNA, the CDR3 is TGTGCCTGGAGGAAAGCAGGGGTTGGAAACACCATATATTTT.

V usage is TRBV7-3 and J usage is TRBJ1-3; 8 positions agree with TRBD1. With 2 bases clipped from V and 0 bases from J, the junction kept 3 bases outside the gene matches. The germline CDR1 and CDR2 sequences are SGHTA and FQGTGA. This CDR3 comprises 16 residues. CDR3 amino acids: CASSLAGGNSGNTIYF. CDR3 DNA sequence: TGTGCCAGCAGCTTAGCAGGGGGCAACTCTGGAAACACCATATATTTT.